This T cell receptor (beta chain) is from a study of T cell repertoires and Cas9 in healthy adults (dated by TCRdb to 2017 to 2018). About the study as a whole: SpCas9-reactive T cells were characterized for multi-effector potency, cytotoxicity and lineage determination within the CD4 and CD8 compartments. Preexisting T cell immunity against the Streptococcus pyogenes Cas9 nuclease (SpCas9) used in CRISPR gene editing was examined in the study. The paper's findings and limits, for the study overall: In vitro, SpCas9-reactive regulatory T cells were reported to reduce the proliferation and function of SpCas9-reactive effector T cells.

The junction carries 14 bases between V and J, which are trimmed by 2 bases and 3 bases respectively. Inclusive of the bounding cysteine and phenylalanine, the CDR3 is 16 residues long. Here the CDR3 DNA is all that survives: 48 bases in frame from base 1. Sequences KGHSH (CDR1) and LQKENI (CDR2) are obtained from the germline V gene. Library preparation used the immunoSEQ multiplex PCR assay. TCRdb mirrors the immuneACCESS table, restricted to in-frame sequences. Some clones are absent from its copies; in checked studies, under half trace to an unresolved V gene, and the reason for the others is unknown. The table for this sample lists tens of thousands of clones; around 92% of them were counted only once. The biggest ten clones account for roughly 0.78% of the sample. Healthy humans were used as donors in the study. Notes on this clone: The target of this receptor is not known. Qualities for individual bases were not recorded, and no much larger clone is one base off.

This clonotype originated in a human donor in good health. Specimen: CD4+ effector T cells (CD127+, CD25-, CD137-, CD154-) from PBMCs; culture status not recorded. Rearrangement joined TRBV18 to TRBJ1-5; TRBD1 is a possible D gene, resting on 5 matching bases. CDR3 region: CASSPGAQAANQPQHF. In nucleotides, the sequence is TGTGCCAGCTCACCAGGGGCCCAGGCTGCCAATCAGCCCCAGCATTTT.